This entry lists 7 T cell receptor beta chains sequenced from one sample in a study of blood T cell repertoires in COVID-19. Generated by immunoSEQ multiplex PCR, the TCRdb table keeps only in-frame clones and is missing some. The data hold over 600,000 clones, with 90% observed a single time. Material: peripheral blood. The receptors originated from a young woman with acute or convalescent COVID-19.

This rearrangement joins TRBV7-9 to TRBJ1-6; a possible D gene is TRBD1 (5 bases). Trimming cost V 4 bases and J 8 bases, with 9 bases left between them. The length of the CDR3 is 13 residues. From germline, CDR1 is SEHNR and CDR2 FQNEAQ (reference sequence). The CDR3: CASSYGQDSPLHF. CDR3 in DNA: TGTGCCAGCAGCTACGGACAAGATTCACCCCTCCACTTT.

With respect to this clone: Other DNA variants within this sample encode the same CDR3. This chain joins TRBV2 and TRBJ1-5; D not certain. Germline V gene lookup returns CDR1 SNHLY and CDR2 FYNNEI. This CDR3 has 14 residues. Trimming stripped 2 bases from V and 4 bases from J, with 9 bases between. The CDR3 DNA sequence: TGTGCCAGCAGTGAAAGCCACAGTAATCAGCCCCAGCATTTT. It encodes CASSESHSNQPQHF.

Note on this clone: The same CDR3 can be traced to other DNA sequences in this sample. This chain's CDR3 is CASSYNSYEQYF. In nucleotides, the CDR3 is TGTGCCAGCAGTTATAACAGCTACGAGCAGTACTTC. V gene TRBV12-3 or TRBV12-4 combines with J gene TRBJ2-7; D ambiguous. The CDR3 runs 12 residues. Trimming took off 4 bases at V and 3 bases at J, with 7 bases between the two ends.

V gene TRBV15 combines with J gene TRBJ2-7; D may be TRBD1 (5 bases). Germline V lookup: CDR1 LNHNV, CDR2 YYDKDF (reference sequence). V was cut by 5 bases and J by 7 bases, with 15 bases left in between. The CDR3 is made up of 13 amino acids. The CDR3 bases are TGTGCCACCAGCGGACCCTTGACAGTAGAGCAGTACTTC. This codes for CATSGPLTVEQYF.

The CDR3 loop is CATSRGTGDFYEQYF. CDR3 DNA sequence: TGTGCCACCAGCAGAGGGACAGGGGATTTCTACGAGCAGTACTTC. The chain links TRBV15 to TRBJ2-7; TRBD1 matches 9 bases. Unmatched junction bases numbered 4, after V lost 1 base and J lost 3 bases. Germline-derived CDR1 and CDR2 are LNHNV and YYDKDF (reference sequence). The CDR3 runs 15 residues.

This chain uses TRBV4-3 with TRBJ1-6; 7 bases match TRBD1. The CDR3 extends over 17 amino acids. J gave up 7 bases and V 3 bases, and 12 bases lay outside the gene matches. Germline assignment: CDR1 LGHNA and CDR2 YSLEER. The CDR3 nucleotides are TGCGCCAGCAGCCATCAGGGGGGACAGCCGGGGAATTCACCCCTCCACTTT. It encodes CASSHQGGQPGNSPLHF.

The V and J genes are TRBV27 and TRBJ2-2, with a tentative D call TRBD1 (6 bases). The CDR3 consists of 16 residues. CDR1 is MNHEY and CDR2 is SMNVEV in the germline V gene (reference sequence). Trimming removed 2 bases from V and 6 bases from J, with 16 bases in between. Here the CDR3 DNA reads TGTGCCAGCAGTTTAAGGAGACAGGAGGTTCCCGGGGAGCTGTTTTTT. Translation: CASSLRRQEVPGELFF.